This T cell receptor beta chain was obtained from a study of blood T cell repertoires in COVID-19 (dated by TCRdb to 2018 to 2020). Study-wide context: Samples from collaborators originated in the United States, Italy and Spain and spanned both the acute and convalescent phases of COVID-19. Nearly every sample came with metadata listing a de-identified subject ID, COVID-19 status, age in years and sex. Deeply sampled blood TCRbeta repertoires from subjects exposed to, actively infected with, or recovered from COVID-19 were included in the dataset. The prospective study material was composed of cDNA or gDNA derived from T cells, B-cell-depleted T cells, or PBMCs. Samples came from the ongoing ImmuneRACE study (first 160 participants) plus 1,254 subjects from 6 global collaborators. The repertoires were made available in a free public database intended to serve as a resource for research on the immune response to SARS-CoV-2. Where HLA class I and class II types were available, the types were taken from metadata supplied by the sample provider, not from assay-based typing. Results and caveats for the whole study, not just this receptor: The quantity of clinical and demographic metadata differed by source and by participant and was supplied without curation.

A word on this clone: There is no known antigen for this receptor. Base qualities are missing; no much larger clone stands one base away.

The immunoSEQ Assay, a bias-controlled multiplex PCR, was used to amplify TCRbeta CDR3 regions from genomic DNA. The study's own analysis went as follows. Within the assay, amplification of reference gene primers was used to estimate how many nucleated cells each sample contained. To quantify the absolute abundance of each unique TCRbeta CDR3 rearrangement, sequence reads were collapsed and filtered. For each sample, productive Simpson clonality was calculated by taking the square root of Simpson's diversity index across productive rearrangements. The immuneACCESS repertoire file appears here via TCRdb, limited to in-frame rearrangements. These files lack a portion of the clones; in checked studies, under half of the deficit traces to unresolved V genes, and the cause of the others is not known. V and J calls and clone size are given by that table; D and trimming were obtained from the DNA. The sample data list 300,000 to 400,000 clones, and 85% of these were observed just once. About 1.9% of the sample rests with the top ten.

CDR1 and CDR2, looked up from the germline V gene, are ENHRY and SYGVKD. CDR3 length: 12 amino acids, cysteine to phenylalanine. Only the CDR3 DNA stays, 36 bases, in frame from base 1. The V end gives up 5 bases and the J end 6 bases, leaving 3 bases in the junction not matched to a gene. Participants in the prospective study were aged about 18 to 95 years, lived in approximately 26 United States geographic areas, and enrolled through a virtual design. Cohort assignment in the prospective study relied on participant-reported clinical history from a screening survey and a study questionnaire. Exposed participants had been in contact, within 2 weeks of entering the study, with a person who had a PCR-confirmed or clinician-diagnosed case of COVID-19. In the prospective study, mobile phlebotomists collected whole blood, serum and a nasopharyngeal or oropharyngeal swab from each participant. Prospective study participants could optionally give additional blood draws and questionnaires over a 2-month period. Before DNA extraction, blood samples from the prospective study were shipped at room temperature or frozen.

The rearranged chain carries TRBV10-3 and TRBJ1-2, with 7 bases matching TRBD1. The sequenced sample was PBMCs or T cells enriched from blood (not recorded which). The TCR comes from a woman aged 25 to 39 who had been exposed to COVID-19. Read as DNA, the sequence is TGTGCCATCAGTTCAACAGGGGATGGCTACACCTTC. Its product reads: CAISSTGDGYTF.